The 25 T cell receptor beta chains reported below all come from one sample, sequenced in a study of beta chain features in type 1 diabetes. Study-wide results and caveats: TCRB CDR3 length was moderately but significantly reduced in all four CD4+ subsets of Type 1 diabetes patients.

The study reverse transcribed the entire isolated RNA, so it sequenced expressed TCRB transcripts. Generated by immunoSEQ multiplex PCR, the TCRdb table keeps only in-frame clones and is missing some. The data contain 100,000 to 150,000 clones, 15% to 20% of them singletons. These receptors have no known antigen. Sequencing was performed on central memory CD4+ T cells from blood. The receptors originated from a young man with type 1 diabetes.

The chain couples TRBV6-4 to TRBJ2-1; D is unresolved. This CDR3 is built from 13 residues. Germline CDR1 reads MRHNA; CDR2 reads SNTAGT. Between the trimmed V and J ends, which lost 0 bases and 5 bases, there was a span of 5 bases. The CDR3 bases are TGTGCCAGCAGTGACTCGAACCACAATGAGCAGTTCTTC. Translated, it gives CASSDSNHNEQFF.

The gene calls are TRBV5-4 and TRBJ2-5; D uncertain. The CDR3 is 14 amino acids. Trimming removed 0 bases at V and 5 bases at J, with 11 bases between. Per germline, CDR1 SGHNT and CDR2 YYREEE (reference sequence). In nucleotides, the CDR3 is TGTGCCAGCAGCTTGGCTGGAGCAACTGAGACCCAGTACTTC. Amino acid sequence: CASSLAGATETQYF.

This clone was recorded at least ten times. This sequence joins TRBV6-6 and TRBJ1-2; D uncertain. Germline V CDR1 and CDR2: MNHNY, SVGAGI (reference sequence). V lost 6 bases, J lost 5 bases, and 10 bases lay in between. The length of the CDR3 is 12 residues. CDR3 sequence reads: CASRTDGYGYTF. The CDR3, as DNA: TGTGCCAGCAGGACCGACGGGTATGGCTACACCTTC.

The table lists this clone with many counts. The V and J genes are TRBV13 and TRBJ2-1; D unclear. Trimming took 5 bases from V and 8 from J, leaving 10 bases between them. Per germline, CDR1 PRHDT and CDR2 FYEKMQ (reference sequence). CDR3 length: 12 residues. The CDR3 loop reads CASSTRNHEQFF. CDR3 sequence (DNA): TGTGCCAGCAGCACCAGAAACCATGAGCAGTTCTTC.

The table lists this clone with many counts. The chain is built from TRBV7-2 and TRBJ2-4; D possibly uses TRBD1 or TRBD2 (5 bases each). There are 18 residues in the CDR3. Deletions cut 0 bases from V and 0 bases from J, with 15 bases between. Germline-derived CDR1 and CDR2 are SGHTA and FQGNSA. CDR3 nucleotides: TGTGCCAGCAGCTTAGCACTAGGGGTCAAGATAGCCAAAAACATTCAGTACTTC. Amino acid sequence: CASSLALGVKIAKNIQYF.

By proportion, this clone is medium-sized (0.01 to 0.1%). The chain links TRBV18 to TRBJ2-1, with D uncertain. Trimming pared 6 bases from V and 9 bases from J, leaving 18 bases between. The CDR3 is 14 amino acids. Germline V gene lookup returns CDR1 KGHSH and CDR2 LQKENI. CDR3 nucleotides: TGTGCCAGCTCTTTCCAGCCGGGTAAGACTGAGCAGTTCTTC. Amino acid sequence: CASSFQPGKTEQFF. Filled out from reference TRBV18 and TRBJ2-1, the complete variable domain reads NAGVMQNPRHLVRRRGQEARLRCSPMKGHSHVYWYRQLPEEGLKFMVYLQKENIIDESGMPKERFSAEFPKEGPSILRIQQVVRGDSAAYFCASSFQPGKTEQFFGPGTRLTVL.

This chain connects TRBV9 to TRBJ2-7; a weak D match, TRBD2 (5 bases). CDR1 and CDR2 (germline): SGDLS, YYNGEE. The CDR3 totals 12 residues. The V and J ends lost 4 bases and 7 bases respectively, with 12 bases between them. CDR3 loop: CASSSTEVEQYF. In nucleotides, the CDR3 is TGTGCCAGCAGCTCGACGGAGGTGGAGCAGTACTTC.

In this sample, this clone turned up a few times. The chain employs TRBV6-5 and TRBJ2-7; possible D gene TRBD1, 5 bases. The CDR3 covers 15 residues. Germline V gives CDR1 MNHEY, CDR2 SVGAGI. Deletions cut 0 bases from V and 5 bases from J, with 14 bases between. CDR3 residues: CASSYSALGPDEQYF. CDR3 DNA sequence: TGTGCCAGCAGTTACTCGGCTTTGGGGCCGGACGAGCAGTACTTC.

This clone was recorded a few times. Other DNA sequences in this specimen translate into the identical CDR3. The chain links TRBV7-2 to TRBJ2-7, with D perhaps assigned TRBD1 or TRBD2 (5 bases each). Germline-derived CDR1 and CDR2 are SGHTA and FQGNSA. The CDR3 runs to 15 residues. With 0 bases removed from V and 2 bases from J, the gap between germline ends came to 11 bases. The CDR3 DNA is TGTGCCAGCAGCTTAGCGGGGACGGGACCCTACGAGCAGTACTTC. It specifies CASSLAGTGPYEQYF. Full variable domain (rest looked up from reference TRBV7-2 and TRBJ2-7): GAGVSQSPSNKVTEKGKDVELRCDPISGHTALYWYRQSLGQGLEFLIYFQGNSAPDKSGLPSDRFSAERTGGSVSTLTIQRTQQEDSAVYLCASSLAGTGPYEQYFGPGTRLTVT.

The genes are TRBV6-1 and TRBJ1-2; possibly TRBD1 for D (6 bases). The CDR3 length is 12 residues. CDR1 and CDR2 (germline): MNHNS, SASEGT. V lost 6 bases and J 8 bases, leaving 13 bases between the germline ends. The CDR3 DNA follows: TGTGCCAGCAGCATTACAGGGCACGGCTACACCTTC. Translation: CASSITGHGYTF.

The sample holds a few counts of this clone. The gene calls are TRBV9 and TRBJ2-1; a weak D match, TRBD2 (6 bases). The CDR3 spans 18 residues. V was trimmed by 0 bases and J by 4 bases, leaving 20 bases between them. CDR1 and CDR2 from the germline V gene are SGDLS and YYNGEE. The CDR3 region has the DNA TGTGCCAGCAGCGTAGACGGGGGAGCCGACCCTTTTTACAATGAGCAGTTCTTC. It specifies CASSVDGGADPFYNEQFF.

The sample holds a few counts of this clone. The V call is TRBV21-1, the J call TRBJ2-7; the table's D call, TRBD1, has no DNA check behind it. TRBV21-1 has pseudogene status. This CDR3 is built from 16 residues. CDR3 DNA: TGTGCCAGCAGCAAAGGGGGCATACAGGGGCCCTACGAGCAGTACTTC. Translation: CASSKGGIQGPYEQYF.

The chain recombines TRBV7-2 with TRBJ2-5, with 8 bases fitting TRBD2. The ends lost 1 base at V and 7 bases at J; junction bases unmatched: 8. The CDR3 sequence is 15 residues long. CDR1 is SGHTA and CDR2 is FQGNSA in the germline V gene. CDR3 sequence (DNA): TGTGCCAGCAGCTTAGTTAGCGGGGCCTCGGGGACCCAGTACTTC. Its translation: CASSLVSGASGTQYF.

The table lists this clone with a few counts. The gene calls are TRBV4-3 and TRBJ2-7; D not resolved. The CDR3 is 14 residues long. V lost 0 bases and J 3 bases, leaving 9 bases between the germline ends. The germline gives CDR1 LGHNA, CDR2 YSLEER. CDR3: CASSQEPWNYEQYF. The CDR3, as DNA: TGCGCCAGCAGCCAAGAACCCTGGAACTACGAGCAGTACTTC.

This chain connects TRBV29-1 to TRBJ2-5; no clear D gene. The ends were cut back, 7 bases at V and 2 bases at J, with 11 bases in the middle. The CDR3 has 12 residues. Germline CDR1 is SQVTM and CDR2 is ANQGSEA. The CDR3 region is CSGGQPQETQYF. In DNA, the CDR3 is TGCAGCGGTGGGCAGCCTCAAGAGACCCAGTACTTC.

The sample holds a few counts of this clone. The V call is TRBV2, the J call TRBJ1-1; 9 nucleotides line up with TRBD1. Germline V CDR1 and CDR2: SNHLY, FYNNEI. This CDR3 has 15 residues. Unmatched junction bases numbered 5, after V lost 1 base and J lost 5 bases. This CDR3 is CASSEDRGRGTEAFF. The CDR3 nucleotides read TGTGCCAGCAGTGAAGACAGGGGGCGAGGAACTGAAGCTTTCTTT. The full variable domain, rest sourced from reference TRBV2 and TRBJ1-1, is EPEVTQTPSHQVTQMGQEVILRCVPISNHLYFYWYRQILGQKVEFLVSFYNNEISEKSEIFDDQFSVERPDGSNFTLKIRSTKLEDSAMYFCASSEDRGRGTEAFFGQGTRLTVV.

This clone was observed a few times. The chain has TRBV6-4 and TRBJ2-1; D unresolved. Trimming removed 3 bases from V and 4 bases from J, with 10 bases in between. The CDR3 is made up of 14 amino acids. Germline assignment: CDR1 MRHNA and CDR2 SNTAGT. The CDR3 DNA reads as TGTGCCAGCAGTGAGAATACCGGTTACAATGAGCAGTTCTTC. It is translated as CASSENTGYNEQFF.

This clone turned up a few times. J is TRBJ2-3 and V is TRBV28; 7 bases are a match to TRBD2. With 5 bases clipped from V and 2 bases from J, the junction kept 10 bases outside the gene matches. The CDR3 is made up of 16 amino acids. Germline lookup yields CDR1 MDHEN and CDR2 SYDVKM. CDR3 amino acids: CASSARLARATDTQYF. CDR3 in DNA: TGTGCCAGCAGTGCCCGACTAGCCCGGGCCACAGATACGCAGTATTTT.

The chain uses TRBV30 and TRBJ1-2, with TRBD1 as a possible D gene (5 bases). Germline V lookup: CDR1 GTSNPN, CDR2 SVGIG (reference sequence). There are 14 residues in the CDR3. The ends were cut back, 3 bases at V and 4 bases at J, with 15 bases in the middle. The CDR3 spells CAWSIPPGTYGYTF. CDR3 sequence (DNA): TGTGCCTGGAGCATCCCGCCGGGGACCTATGGCTACACCTTC.

This clone has just a few counts. J is TRBJ2-5 and V is TRBV29-1, with D perhaps TRBD1 (6 bases). Trimming removed 8 bases at V and 5 bases at J, with 15 bases between. CDR3 length: 12 amino acids. The germline CDR1 and CDR2 sequences are SQVTM and ANQGSEA. Here the CDR3 reads CSCQGLIETQYF. DNA for the CDR3: TGCAGCTGCCAGGGGCTGATTGAGACCCAGTACTTC. The full variable domain, its missing parts supplied by reference TRBV29-1 and TRBJ2-5, is SAVISQKPSRDICQRGTSLTIQCQVDSQVTMMFWYRQQPGQSLTLIATANQGSEATYESGFVIDKFPISRPNLTFSTLTVSNMSPEDSSIYLCSCQGLIETQYFGPGTRLLVL.

This clone was counted a few times. The J gene is TRBJ2-1, the V gene TRBV7-2; 7 nucleotides match TRBD2. The CDR3 covers 16 residues. Germline V gene lookup returns CDR1 SGHTA and CDR2 FQGNSA. Trimming took 5 bases from V and 1 from J; bases not matched to a gene: 8. In DNA form, the CDR3 reads TGTGCCAGCAGCCCCCGACTAGCCAAATCCTACAATGAGCAGTTCTTC. Amino acid sequence: CASSPRLAKSYNEQFF.

A remark on this clone: An end of the junction does not agree with germline; a read error may underlie this. The rearrangement uses TRBV7-7 and TRBJ2-2; D not certain. This CDR3 has 16 residues. The germline CDR1 and CDR2 sequences are SSHAT and FNYEAQ (reference sequence). In DNA form, the CDR3 reads TGTGCTAGCAGCCCCAGTCCTTCCAGAGACACCGGGGAGCTGTTTTTT. As protein: CASSPSPSRDTGELFF. The complete variable domain, with remaining parts taken from reference TRBV7-7 and TRBJ2-2, reads GAGVSQSPRYKVTKRGQDVTLRCDPISSHATLYWYQQALGQGPEFLTYFNYEAQPDKSGLPSDRFSAERPEGSISTLTIQRTEQRDSAMYRCASSPSPSRDTGELFFGEGSRLTVL.

This clone is categorized as medium-sized. The chain uses TRBV5-6 and TRBJ2-2; D uncertain. Germline CDR1 SGHDT, CDR2 YYEEEE. The germline V and J ends were trimmed by 1 base and 6 bases, with 4 bases remaining between them. The CDR3 covers 12 residues. CDR3 nucleotide sequence: TGTGCCAGCAGCTTGCCCCCCGGGGAGCTGTTTTTT. Protein: CASSLPPGELFF.

This clone was seen a few times. The rearrangement joins TRBV27 to TRBJ2-5; TRBD1 matches 9 bases. The CDR3 sequence is 18 residues long. The trim removed 6 bases at V and 3 bases at J, leaving 17 bases unmatched. Germline values: CDR1 MNHEY, CDR2 SMNVEV (reference sequence). CDR3 coding DNA: TGTGCCAGCAGCCCAAAGAGGACAGGGGCGACTAGAGAAGAGACCCAGTACTTC. Encoded protein: CASSPKRTGATREETQYF.

The chain employs TRBV29-1 and TRBJ1-2; D not resolved. V lost 7 bases and J lost 5, with 14 bases in between. The CDR3 covers 12 residues. Germline CDR1 is SQVTM and CDR2 is ANQGSEA. The DNA for the CDR3 is TGCAGCGGTGGGAAGGGTTTTTATGGCTACACCTTC. Translating it yields CSGGKGFYGYTF.